This T cell receptor (beta chain) was sequenced during a study of T-cell reconstitution after alpha-beta-depleted transplantation in children. This clonotype was detected only a few times. CDR3 length: 13 amino acids. CDR1 and CDR2 from the germline V gene are SQVTM and ANQGSEA. Trimming stripped 5 bases from V and 7 bases from J, with 14 bases between. This sample's TCRbeta library carried unique molecular identifier barcodes. TCRdb recomputed calls from the PCR reads with MiXCR, one row per CDR3 protein. Among about 600,000 distinct CDR3 sequences listed, roughly 10% were seen once. The chain couples TRBV29-1 to TRBJ1-4; the D gene is possibly TRBD1 (5 bases). The sequencing here drew on PBMCs from the stem cell graft donor, taken from the stem cell graft. The receptor was isolated from a human donor who donated a stem cell graft to a child with acute myeloid leukemia. CDR3 nucleotide sequence: TGCAGCGTTATTATAGACGGGGGTGAAAAACTGTTTTTT. Its translation is CSVIIDGGEKLFF.